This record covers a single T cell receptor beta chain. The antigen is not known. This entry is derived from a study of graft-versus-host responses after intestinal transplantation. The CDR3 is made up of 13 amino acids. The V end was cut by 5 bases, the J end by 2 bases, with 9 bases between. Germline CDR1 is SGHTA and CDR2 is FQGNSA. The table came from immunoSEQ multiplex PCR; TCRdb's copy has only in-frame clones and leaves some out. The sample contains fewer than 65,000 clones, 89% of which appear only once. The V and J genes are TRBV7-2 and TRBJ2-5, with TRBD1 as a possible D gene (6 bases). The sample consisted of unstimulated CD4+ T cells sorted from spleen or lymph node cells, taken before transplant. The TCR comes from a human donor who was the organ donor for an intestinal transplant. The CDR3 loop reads CASSRDRQETQYF. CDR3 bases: TGTGCCAGCAGCCGTGACAGGCAAGAGACCCAGTACTTC.